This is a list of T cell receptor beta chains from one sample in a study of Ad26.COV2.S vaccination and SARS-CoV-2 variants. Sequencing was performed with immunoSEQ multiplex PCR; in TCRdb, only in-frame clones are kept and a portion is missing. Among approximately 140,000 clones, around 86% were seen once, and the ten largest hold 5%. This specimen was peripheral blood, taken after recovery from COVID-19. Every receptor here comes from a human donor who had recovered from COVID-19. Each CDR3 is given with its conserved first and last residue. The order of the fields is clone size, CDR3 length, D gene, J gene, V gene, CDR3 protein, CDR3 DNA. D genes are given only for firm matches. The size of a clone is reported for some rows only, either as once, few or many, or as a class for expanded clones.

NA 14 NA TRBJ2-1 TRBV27 CASSLSPGIDEQFF TGTGCCAGCAGTCTATCCCCAGGGATCGATGAGCAGTTCTTC
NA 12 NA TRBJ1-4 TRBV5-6 CASNNERGKLFF TGTGCCAGCAATAATGAGAGGGGTAAACTGTTTTTT
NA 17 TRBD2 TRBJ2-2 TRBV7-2 CASSKRGGASNTGELFF TGTGCCAGCAGCAAGCGCGGGGGGGCCTCAAACACCGGGGAGCTGTTTTTT
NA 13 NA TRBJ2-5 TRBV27 CASSLGIQETQYF TGTGCCAGCAGTTTAGGGATTCAAGAGACCCAGTACTTC
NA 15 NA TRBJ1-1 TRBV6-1 CASSELGRIYHEAFF TGTGCCAGCAGTGAACTCGGACGGATATATCATGAAGCTTTCTTT
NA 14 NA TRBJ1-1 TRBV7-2 CASSFQGMNTEAFF TGTGCCAGCAGCTTTCAGGGGATGAACACTGAAGCTTTCTTT
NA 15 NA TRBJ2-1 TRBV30 CAWSVLPSSYNEQFF TGTGCCTGGAGTGTACTCCCGAGCTCCTACAATGAGCAGTTCTTC
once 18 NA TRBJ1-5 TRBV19 CASSLSQGRGNSNQPQHF TGTGCCAGTAGTTTATCTCAGGGTAGGGGGAATAGCAATCAGCCCCAGCATTTT
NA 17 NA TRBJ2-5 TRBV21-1 CASSKAMGQRFQETQYF TGTGCCAGCAGCAAAGCAATGGGACAGCGTTTTCAAGAGACCCAGTACTTC
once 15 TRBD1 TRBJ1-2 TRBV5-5 CASSAPGQGVAGYTF TGTGCCAGCAGCGCCCCGGGACAGGGAGTTGCTGGCTACACCTTC
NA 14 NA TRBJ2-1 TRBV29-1 CSAHRAGAHNEQFF TGCAGCGCCCACCGGGCAGGGGCCCACAATGAGCAGTTCTTC
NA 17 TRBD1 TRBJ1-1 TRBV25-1 CASSGRGQGVSITEAFF TGTGCCAGCAGTGGACGCGGACAGGGAGTATCGATAACTGAAGCTTTCTTT
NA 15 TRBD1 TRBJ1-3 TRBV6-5 CASGTGEYSGNTIYF TGTGCCAGCGGGACAGGCGAATACTCTGGAAACACCATATATTTT
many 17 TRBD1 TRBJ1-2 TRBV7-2 CASSLIVGQGNNYGYTF TGTGCCAGCAGCTTAATCGTTGGACAGGGCAATAACTATGGCTACACCTTC
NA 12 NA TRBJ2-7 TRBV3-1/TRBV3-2 CAGSWAGSEQYF TGTGCCGGTTCCTGGGCAGGGAGCGAGCAGTACTTC
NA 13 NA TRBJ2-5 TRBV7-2 CASSLLQAETQYF TGTGCCAGCAGCTTATTACAGGCAGAGACCCAGTACTTC
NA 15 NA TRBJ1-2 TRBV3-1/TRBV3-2 CASSPLQGDRYGYTF TGTGCCAGCAGCCCCCTACAGGGCGACCGCTATGGCTACACCTTC
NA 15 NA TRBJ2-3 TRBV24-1 CATSDNGQGRDTQYF TGTGCCACCAGTGATAATGGGCAGGGGAGAGATACGCAGTATTTT
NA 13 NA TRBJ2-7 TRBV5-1 CASSGPGSYEQYF TGCGCCAGCAGCGGACCGGGTTCCTACGAGCAGTACTTC
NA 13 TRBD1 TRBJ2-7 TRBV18 CASSLGTDHEQYF TGTGCCAGCTCACTCGGGACAGACCACGAGCAGTACTTC
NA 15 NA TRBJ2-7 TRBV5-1 CASPTTGPPTYEQYF TGCGCCAGTCCCACCACAGGACCGCCGACCTACGAGCAGTACTTC
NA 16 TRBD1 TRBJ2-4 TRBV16 CASSQPGQLAKNIQYF TGTGCCAGCAGCCAACCGGGACAGCTAGCCAAAAACATTCAGTACTTC
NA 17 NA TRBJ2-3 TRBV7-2 CASSLALWGLPTDTQYF TGTGCCAGCAGCTTAGCCCTTTGGGGACTCCCCACAGATACGCAGTATTTT
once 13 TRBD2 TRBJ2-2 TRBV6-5 CASIRGGTGELFF TGTGCCAGCATAAGGGGAGGGACCGGGGAGCTGTTTTTT
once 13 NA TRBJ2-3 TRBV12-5 CASGLGTTDTQYF TGTGCTAGTGGTCTCGGGACCACAGATACGCAGTATTTT
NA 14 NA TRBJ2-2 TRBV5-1 CASMAGDLTGELFF TGCGCCAGCATGGCAGGGGATTTAACCGGGGAGCTGTTTTTT
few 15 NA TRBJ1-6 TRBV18 CASSPDGIPNSPLHF TGTGCCAGCTCACCTGACGGGATACCAAATTCACCCCTCCACTTT
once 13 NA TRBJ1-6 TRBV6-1 CASSESYNSPLHF TGTGCCAGCAGTGAAAGCTATAATTCACCCCTCCACTTT
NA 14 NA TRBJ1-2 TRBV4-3 CASSQANGDYGYTF TGCGCCAGCAGCCAAGCTAACGGCGACTATGGCTACACCTTC
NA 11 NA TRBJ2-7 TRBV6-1 CASSDLDEQYF TGTGCCAGCAGTGATTTAGACGAGCAGTACTTC
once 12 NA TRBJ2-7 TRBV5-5 CASSLDGDEQYF TGTGCCAGCAGCTTGGACGGGGACGAGCAGTACTTC
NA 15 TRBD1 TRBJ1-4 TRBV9 CASSVGTGVREKLFF TGTGCCAGCAGCGTAGGGACAGGGGTTCGTGAAAAACTGTTTTTT
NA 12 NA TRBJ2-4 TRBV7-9 CASSLGGDIQYF TGTGCCAGCAGCTTAGGAGGCGACATTCAGTACTTC
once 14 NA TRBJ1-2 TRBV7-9 CASSSMASRAGYTF TGTGCCAGCAGCTCGATGGCCTCGAGGGCTGGCTACACCTTC
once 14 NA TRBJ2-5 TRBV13 CASSSREGQETQYF TGTGCCAGCAGCTCCCGGGAAGGGCAAGAGACCCAGTACTTC
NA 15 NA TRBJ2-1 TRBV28 CASSMGETGRDEQFF TGTGCCAGCAGTATGGGGGAAACAGGGCGCGATGAGCAGTTCTTC
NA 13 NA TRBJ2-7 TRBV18 CASSPPSGDEQYF TGTGCCAGCTCACCACCGAGTGGGGACGAGCAGTACTTC
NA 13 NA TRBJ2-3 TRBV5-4 CASSLAEGDTQYF TGTGCCAGCAGCTTGGCCGAGGGAGATACGCAGTATTTT
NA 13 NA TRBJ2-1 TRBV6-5 CASSYSRVNEQFF TGTGCCAGCAGTTACTCCAGGGTCAATGAGCAGTTCTTC
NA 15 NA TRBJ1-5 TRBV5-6 CASSLRGIGNQPQHF TGTGCCAGCAGCTTGCGGGGTATTGGTAATCAGCCCCAGCATTTT
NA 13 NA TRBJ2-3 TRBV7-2 CASSTGGRDTQYF TGTGCCAGCAGCACTGGAGGGCGCGATACGCAGTATTTT
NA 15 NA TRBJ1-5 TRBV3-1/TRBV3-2 CASSRALNSNQPQHF TGTGCCAGCAGCCGGGCGCTAAATAGCAATCAGCCCCAGCATTTT
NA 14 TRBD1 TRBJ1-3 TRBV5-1 CASSFGTEGNTIYF TGCGCCAGCAGCTTTGGGACAGAGGGAAACACCATATATTTT
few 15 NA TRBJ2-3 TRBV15 CATSRERPSYDTQYF TGTGCCACCAGCAGAGAAAGACCCAGCTACGATACGCAGTATTTT
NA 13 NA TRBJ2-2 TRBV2 CASTTVVTGELFF TGTGCCAGCACCACAGTGGTCACCGGGGAGCTGTTTTTT
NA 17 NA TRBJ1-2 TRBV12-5 CASGLVNRLRGGAGYTF TGTGCTAGTGGTTTGGTAAACCGCCTGAGGGGTGGGGCTGGCTACACCTTC
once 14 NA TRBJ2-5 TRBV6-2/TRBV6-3 CASSYGGLQETQYF TGTGCCAGCAGTTACGGTGGACTGCAAGAGACCCAGTACTTC
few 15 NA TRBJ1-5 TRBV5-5 CASSPQKGSNQPQHF TGTGCCAGCAGCCCGCAGAAGGGTAGCAATCAGCCCCAGCATTTT
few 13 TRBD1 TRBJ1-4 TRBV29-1 CSVGRGYNEKLFF TGCAGCGTGGGCAGGGGGTACAATGAAAAACTGTTTTTT
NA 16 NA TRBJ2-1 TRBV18 CASSPRGITSYNEQFF TGTGCCAGCTCACCACGAGGGATTACCTCCTACAATGAGCAGTTCTTC
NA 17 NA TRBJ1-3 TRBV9 CASSVEAIPVSGNTIYF TGTGCCAGCAGCGTAGAGGCAATCCCGGTCTCTGGAAACACCATATATTTT
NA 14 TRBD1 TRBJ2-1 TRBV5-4 CASSVATGPNEQFF TGTGCCAGCAGCGTGGCGACAGGGCCCAATGAGCAGTTCTTC
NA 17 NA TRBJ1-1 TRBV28 CASSFPPGRGMNTEAFF TGTGCCAGCAGTTTCCCCCCGGGGCGGGGGATGAACACTGAAGCTTTCTTT
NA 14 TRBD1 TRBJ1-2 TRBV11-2 CASSYRQGAYGYTF TGTGCCAGCAGCTACAGACAGGGTGCCTATGGCTACACCTTC
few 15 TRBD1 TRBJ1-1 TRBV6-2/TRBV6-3 CASSWDRTLNTEAFF TGTGCCAGCAGCTGGGACAGGACCCTTAACACTGAAGCTTTCTTT
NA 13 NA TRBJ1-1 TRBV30 CAWSPGQLSAAFF TGTGCCTGGAGTCCAGGACAGCTCTCCGCGGCTTTCTTT
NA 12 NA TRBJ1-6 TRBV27 CASSLRDSPLHF TGTGCCAGCAGTTTAAGGGATTCACCCCTCCACTTT
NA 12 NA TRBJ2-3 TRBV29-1 CSVEDRADTQYF TGCAGCGTTGAGGACCGGGCAGATACGCAGTATTTT
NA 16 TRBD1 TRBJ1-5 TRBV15 CATSPFRQGGFQPQHF TGTGCCACCAGCCCATTCAGACAGGGTGGTTTTCAGCCCCAGCATTTT
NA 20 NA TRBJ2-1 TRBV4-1 CASSLRGWRGPAEDLNEQFF TGCGCCAGCAGCCTCCGAGGTTGGCGGGGCCCAGCGGAAGATCTCAATGAGCAGTTCTTC